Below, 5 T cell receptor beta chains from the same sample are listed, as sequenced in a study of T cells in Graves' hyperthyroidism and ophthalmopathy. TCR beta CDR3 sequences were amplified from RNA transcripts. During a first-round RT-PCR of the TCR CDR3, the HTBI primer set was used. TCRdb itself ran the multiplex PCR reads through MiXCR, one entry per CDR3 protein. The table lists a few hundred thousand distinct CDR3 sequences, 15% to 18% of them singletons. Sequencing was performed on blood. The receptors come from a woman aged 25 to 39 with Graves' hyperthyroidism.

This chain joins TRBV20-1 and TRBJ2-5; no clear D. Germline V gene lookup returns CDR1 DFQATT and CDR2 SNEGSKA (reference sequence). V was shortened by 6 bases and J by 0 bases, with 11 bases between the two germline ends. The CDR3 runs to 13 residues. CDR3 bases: TGCAGTGCCCTTGGACCGTACCAAGAGACCCAGTACTTC. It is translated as CSALGPYQETQYF.

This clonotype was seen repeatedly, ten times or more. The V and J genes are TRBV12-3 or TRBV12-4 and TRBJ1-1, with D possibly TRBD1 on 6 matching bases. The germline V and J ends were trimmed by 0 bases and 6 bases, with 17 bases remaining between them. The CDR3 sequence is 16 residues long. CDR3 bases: TGTGCCAGCAGTTTAGCGCTCCCAGGGGAGTCGGCTGAAGCTTTCTTT. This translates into CASSLALPGESAEAFF.

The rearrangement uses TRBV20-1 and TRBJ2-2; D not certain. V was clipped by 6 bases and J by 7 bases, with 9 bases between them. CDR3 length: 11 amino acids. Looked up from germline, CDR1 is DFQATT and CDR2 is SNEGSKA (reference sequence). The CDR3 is CSAQLFGELFF. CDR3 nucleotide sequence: TGCAGTGCACAGTTGTTCGGGGAGCTGTTTTTT.

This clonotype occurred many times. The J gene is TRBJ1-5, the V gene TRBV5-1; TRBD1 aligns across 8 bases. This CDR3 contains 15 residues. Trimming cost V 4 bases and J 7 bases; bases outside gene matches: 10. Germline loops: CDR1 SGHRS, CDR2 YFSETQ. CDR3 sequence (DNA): TGCGCCAGCAGCAGATCAGGGGGCTCAGGGCAGCCCCAGCATTTT. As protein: CASSRSGGSGQPQHF.

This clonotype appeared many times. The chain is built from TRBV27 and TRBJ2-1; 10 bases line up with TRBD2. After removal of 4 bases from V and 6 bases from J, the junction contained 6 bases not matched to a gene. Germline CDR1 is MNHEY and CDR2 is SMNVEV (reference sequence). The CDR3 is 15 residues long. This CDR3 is CASSWSRLAGNEQFF. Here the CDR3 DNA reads TGTGCCAGCAGTTGGTCGAGACTAGCGGGCAATGAGCAGTTCTTC.